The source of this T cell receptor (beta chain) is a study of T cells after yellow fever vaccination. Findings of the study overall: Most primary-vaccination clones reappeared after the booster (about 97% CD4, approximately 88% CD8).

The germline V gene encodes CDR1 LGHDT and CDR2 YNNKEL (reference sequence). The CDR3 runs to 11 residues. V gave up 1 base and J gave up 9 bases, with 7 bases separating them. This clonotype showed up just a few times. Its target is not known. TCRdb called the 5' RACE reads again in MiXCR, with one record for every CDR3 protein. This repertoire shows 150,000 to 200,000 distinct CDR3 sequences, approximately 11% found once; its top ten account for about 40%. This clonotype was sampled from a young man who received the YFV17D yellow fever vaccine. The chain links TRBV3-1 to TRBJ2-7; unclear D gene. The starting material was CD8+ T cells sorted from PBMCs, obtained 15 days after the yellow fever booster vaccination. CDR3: CASSQGSSQYF. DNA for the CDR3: TGTGCCAGCAGCCAAGGGTCCTCGCAGTACTTC.